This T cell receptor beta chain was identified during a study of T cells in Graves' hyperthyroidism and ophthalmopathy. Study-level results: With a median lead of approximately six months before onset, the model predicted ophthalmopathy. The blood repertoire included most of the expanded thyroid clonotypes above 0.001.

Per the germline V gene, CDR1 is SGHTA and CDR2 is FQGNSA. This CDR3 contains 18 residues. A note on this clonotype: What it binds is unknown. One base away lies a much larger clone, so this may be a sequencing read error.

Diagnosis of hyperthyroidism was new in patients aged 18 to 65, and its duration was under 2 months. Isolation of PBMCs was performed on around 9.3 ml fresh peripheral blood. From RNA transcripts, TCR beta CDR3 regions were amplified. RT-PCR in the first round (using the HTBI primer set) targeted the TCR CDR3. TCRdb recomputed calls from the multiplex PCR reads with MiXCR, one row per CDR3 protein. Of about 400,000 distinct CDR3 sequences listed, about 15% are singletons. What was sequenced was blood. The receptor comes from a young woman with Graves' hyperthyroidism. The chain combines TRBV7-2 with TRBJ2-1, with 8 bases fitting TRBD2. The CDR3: CAGSSYEPGLARENEQFF. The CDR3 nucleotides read TGTGCCGGCAGCTCATATGAGCCCGGACTAGCTCGAGAGAATGAGCAGTTCTTC.